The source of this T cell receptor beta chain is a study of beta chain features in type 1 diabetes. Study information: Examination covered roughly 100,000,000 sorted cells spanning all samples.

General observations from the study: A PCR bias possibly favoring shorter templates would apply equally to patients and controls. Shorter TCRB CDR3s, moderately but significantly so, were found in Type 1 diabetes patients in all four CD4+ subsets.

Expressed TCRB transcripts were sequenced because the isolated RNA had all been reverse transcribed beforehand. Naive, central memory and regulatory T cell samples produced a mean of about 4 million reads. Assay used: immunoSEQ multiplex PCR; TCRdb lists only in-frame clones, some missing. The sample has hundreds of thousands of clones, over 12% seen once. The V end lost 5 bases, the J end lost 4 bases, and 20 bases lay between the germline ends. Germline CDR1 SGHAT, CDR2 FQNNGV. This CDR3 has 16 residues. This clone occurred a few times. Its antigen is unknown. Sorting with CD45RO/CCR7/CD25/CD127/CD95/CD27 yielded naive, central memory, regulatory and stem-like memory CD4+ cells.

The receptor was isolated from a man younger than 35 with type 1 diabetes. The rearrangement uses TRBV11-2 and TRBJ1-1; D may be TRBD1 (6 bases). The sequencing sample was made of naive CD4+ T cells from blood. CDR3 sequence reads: CASSRTYTGLFTEAFF. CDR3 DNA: TGTGCCAGCAGCCGGACGTACACAGGGCTGTTCACTGAAGCTTTCTTT.